This T cell receptor beta chain stems from a study of PD-1 blockade in classical Hodgkin lymphoma (dated by TCRdb to the early 2020s). Regarding the complete study: Nivolumab dosing was 3 mg/kg intravenously every 2 weeks, continuing until either disease progression or unacceptable toxicity. A peripheral blood immune signature of response to PD-1 blockade in classical Hodgkin lymphoma was defined using TCR beta sequencing and CyTOF. Overall study results and their limits: The study covered only a single clinical trial cohort, and the causes of the repertoire differences, possibly disease activity or prior therapy, were still not defined. Baseline TCR diversity was reported to be lower in newly diagnosed patients than in healthy donors, and even lower in relapsed/refractory patients. A significant rise by C4D1 was seen in CD4+ but not CD8+ TCR diversity (p=0.0027 vs p=0.16), with the rise being most apparent in complete responders (p=0.02). Lower diversity was seen in patients whose nivolumab began less than 1 year after ASCT, and these patients were left out of later analyses so that immune reconstitution would not confound the results. Trial patients with a complete response had baseline diversity similar to that of newly diagnosed patients, while partial responders and progressors had significantly lower diversity.

Comments on this clone: Its antigen is still unknown. No per-base quality is available; no much larger clone lies one base away.

Genomic DNA was extracted with the Qiagen DNeasy kit from unsorted PBMCs and from negatively selected CD4+ and CD8+ fractions. Amplification of TCR beta CDR3 regions was done by immunoSEQ multiplex PCR with primers that anneal to V and J segments. Amplification bias was minimized using a synthetic immune receptor repertoire, and residual bias was removed computationally after sequencing. For the original study's pipeline: Repertoire diversity was quantified as the Shannon entropy index using custom Python scripts. The unsorted, CD4+ and CD8+ repertoires were each analyzed separately, with the exception of combined analyses, where CD4+ and CD8+ sequences were merged in silico. Clonal expansion was defined as a frequency increase of at least 2-fold after treatment compared with C1D1, and clones undetected at baseline were assigned a pseudocount of 0.5. Singleton clones were defined as clones with 0 or 1 copy at C1D1, and non-singleton clones were defined as clones with 2 or more copies. Clones expanded in unsorted samples were assigned a CD4+, CD8+ or unknown annotation through matching of protein sequences in sorted samples from the same patient. Wilcoxon tests on paired samples were used to test changes in diversity from C1D1 to C4D1. What TCRdb holds here is the immuneACCESS table cut down to in-frame rearrangements. Part of the clones is not present; checked against another copy, under half of the missing clones reflect an unresolved V gene, and the others are unexplained. That table supplies the V and J calls and clone size; D and trimming were determined from the DNA. Counted in this sample were tens of thousands of clones; less than 95% of them appeared once. The leading ten clones occupy 10% to 13% of the sample.

What this sample's time point label stands for: cycle 4 day 1 (C4D1), after more than 5 weeks of nivolumab. Relapse after autologous stem cell transplantation had occurred in all trial patients, and cohorts A, B and C were distinguished by prior brentuximab vedotin exposure. A total of 50 to 70 patients with relapsed/refractory classical Hodgkin lymphoma made up the trial cohort, and each patient's best overall response was complete response, partial response or progressive disease. Trial patients were treated with single-agent nivolumab in the multi-cohort phase II CheckMate 205 trial. An independent review committee assessed best overall response by applying the 2007 International Working Group response criteria. PBMCs from the trial were collected at three points: immediately before nivolumab initiation (C1D1), and during therapy at cycle 2 day 1 and cycle 4 day 1. Peripheral blood was collected in 8 mL Vacutainer Cell Preparation Tubes, from which PBMCs were isolated by centrifugation and then cryopreserved.

From the cysteine up to the phenylalanine, the CDR3 has a length of 11 residues. CDR3 DNA only is kept here, 33 bases in frame from base 1. The germline V gene (reference sequence) specifies DFQATT as CDR1 and SNEGSKA as CDR2. Trimming removed 7 bases from V and 12 bases from J, leaving 16 bases between the germline ends. The chain is encoded by TRBV20-1 joined to TRBJ2-1, with a weak D call of TRBD1 (6 bases match). Here the sequenced sample was peripheral blood mononuclear cells (PBMCs), taken before the fourth cycle of nivolumab. The origin of this receptor is a human donor with classical Hodgkin lymphoma. The sequenced DNA: TGCAGTGTCGACAGGCAGGACTGGCAGTTCTTC. It encodes CSVDRQDWQFF.